This entry is about one T cell receptor beta chain. These data originate in a study of blood T cell repertoires in COVID-19. Study-wide context: Acute and convalescent COVID-19 samples came from the United States, Italy and Spain. Sources were T cells, B-cell-depleted T cells, or PBMCs; the material itself was cDNA or gDNA.

In the source study's methods: It was from reference gene primer amplification that nucleated cell counts were estimated. Data came from immunoSEQ multiplex PCR; TCRdb stores just in-frame clones and leaves some out. The V and J calls and clone size are taken from that table; D and trimming were inferred from the DNA. In the table there are some 200,000 clones, about 80% of which are singletons. The germline V gene has CDR1 SGHRS and CDR2 YFSETQ. The CDR3 runs to 15 residues. With 0 bases clipped from V and 5 bases from J, the junction kept 7 bases outside the gene matches. The age range of participants was about 18 to 100 years, with residence in about two dozen US areas.

The origin of this receptor is a woman in her thirties or forties with acute COVID-19. The chain couples TRBV5-1 to TRBJ1-1, with 7 positions matching TRBD1. The sample comprised PBMCs or T cells enriched from blood (not recorded which). The CDR3 loop is CASSLGTQGGTEAFF. CDR3 bases: TGCGCCAGCAGCTTGGGTACGCAGGGGGGTACTGAAGCTTTCTTT.